This section outlines one T cell receptor (beta chain) sequence together with its context. As processed by the authors: Nucleated cell number was recorded as an estimate derived from reference gene primer amplification. This table comes from immunoSEQ multiplex PCR, and its TCRdb copy is limited to in-frame clones, with some not included. The V and J calls and clone size come from that table; D and trimming were worked out from the DNA. The data show about 170,000 clones, around 80% seen once. The sample belongs to a study of blood T cell repertoires in COVID-19. Study background: Whether acute or convalescent, the COVID-19 samples came from the United States, Italy and Spain. From T cells, B-cell-depleted T cells, or PBMCs came the material, which was cDNA or gDNA.

Researchers sorted participants into cohorts using their self-reported clinical history. V was trimmed by 1 base and J by 3 bases, leaving 16 bases between them. The CDR3 extends over 16 amino acids. Germline V gives CDR1 SGHVS, CDR2 FQNEAQ. Sequencing used PBMCs or T cells enriched from blood (not recorded which). This TCR derives from a woman between 50 and 59 years old in a cohort exposed to, infected with or recovered from COVID-19 (not recorded which). This chain links TRBV7-8 with TRBJ2-7, with D maybe TRBD2 (6 bases). CDR3 in amino acids: CASSLELTGGFYEQYF. CDR3 in DNA: TGTGCCAGCAGCTTAGAACTGACCGGGGGTTTCTACGAGCAGTACTTC.